These 24 T cell receptor beta chains were all obtained from the same sample, sequenced in a study of cytomegalovirus exposure and HLA in healthy donors. The repertoire was sequenced with immunoSEQ multiplex PCR; TCRdb's copy has only in-frame clones and lacks some. Here the sample spans 95,000 to 150,000 clones, 94% being singletons. The sample comprised PBMCs. All receptors come from a woman in her late teens or twenties in good health and CMV-seronegative.

The chain has TRBV6-1 and TRBJ2-7; 10 nucleotides agree with TRBD1. Per the germline V gene, CDR1 is MNHNS and CDR2 is SASEGT. The CDR3 spans 15 residues. The trim removed 5 bases at V and 4 bases at J, leaving 8 bases unmatched. CDR3 in amino acids: CASSNRDRGLYEQYF. DNA of the CDR3: TGTGCCAGCAGTAACCGGGACAGGGGACTTTACGAGCAGTACTTC.

The chain combines TRBV5-1 with TRBJ2-2; TRBD1 might be the D (5 bases). CDR3 length: 15 amino acids. The germline V gene has CDR1 SGHRS and CDR2 YFSETQ. V lost 7 bases, J lost 7 bases, and 20 bases lay in between. In DNA form, the CDR3 reads TGCGCCAGCTGCAGGCTGGAAGGACAAATCGGGGAGCTGTTTTTT. It specifies CASCRLEGQIGELFF.

The chain uses TRBV7-9 and TRBJ1-4, with D maybe TRBD1 (6 bases). CDR1 is SEHNR and CDR2 is FQNEAQ in the germline V gene (reference sequence). The V end lost 10 bases, the J end lost 7 bases, and 19 bases lay between the germline ends. The CDR3 runs to 14 residues. In nucleotides, the CDR3 is TGTGCCATCAAGGGGGGGGGCTTGGCTGAAAAACTGTTTTTT. It codes for CAIKGGGLAEKLFF.

This clone was observed a few times. The chain uses TRBV7-2 and TRBJ1-1; no reliable D call. CDR1 SGHTA and CDR2 FQGNSA come from the germline V gene. This CDR3 has 15 amino acids. V lost 7 bases, J lost 4 bases, and 19 bases lay in between. CDR3 bases: TGTGCCAGCACCTACCAAATCGGCGGGAGCACTGAAGCTTTCTTT. Its translation is CASTYQIGGSTEAFF.

The CDR3 sequence: CATLGGGDSGYTF. The CDR3 nucleotides are TGTGCCACCCTCGGGGGTGGGGACTCTGGCTACACCTTC. The chain recombines TRBV6-5 with TRBJ1-2; D may be TRBD1 (5 bases). The ends were cut back, 10 bases at V and 7 bases at J, with 19 bases in the middle. Per germline, CDR1 MNHEY and CDR2 SVGAGI. The length of the CDR3 is 13 residues.

V and J are TRBV27 and TRBJ2-3, with 10 nucleotides matching TRBD2. The ends lost 2 bases at V and 5 bases at J; junction bases unmatched: 1. Germline assignment: CDR1 MNHEY and CDR2 SMNVEV (reference sequence). The CDR3 is 14 amino acids. The CDR3 region is CASSLLAGVDTQYF. The CDR3 DNA is TGTGCCAGCAGTTTACTAGCGGGGGTAGATACGCAGTATTTT.

The chain combines TRBV15 with TRBJ2-1; D is perhaps TRBD2 (5 bases). The CDR3 is made up of 16 amino acids. With 5 bases removed from V and 5 bases from J, the gap between germline ends came to 19 bases. Germline assignment: CDR1 LNHNV and CDR2 YYDKDF (reference sequence). Here the CDR3 DNA reads TGTGCCACCAGCGGTGATAAGGTGGAGGTCGACAATGAGCAGTTCTTC. Translating it yields CATSGDKVEVDNEQFF.

This chain joins TRBV11-2 and TRBJ1-3; tentative D call: TRBD1 (6 bases). Trimming removed 4 bases at V and 2 bases at J, with 12 bases between. The length of the CDR3 is 15 residues. The germline V gene encodes CDR1 SGHAT and CDR2 FQNNGV. In DNA, the CDR3 is TGTGCCAGCAGCTGGACAGTAGGACCTGGAAACACCATATATTTT. This sequence encodes CASSWTVGPGNTIYF.

The chain links TRBV10-2 to TRBJ2-1, with a possible D match to TRBD2 (5 bases). This CDR3 is built from 14 residues. Germline loops: CDR1 WSHSY, CDR2 SAAADI. V was clipped by 6 bases and J by 6 bases, with 15 bases between them. The DNA of the CDR3 is TGCGCCAGCAGACGCGCGACTACGAGCAATGAGCAGTTCTTC. Translated, it gives CASRRATTSNEQFF.

The genes are TRBV25-1 and TRBJ2-1; tentative D call: TRBD2 (6 bases). This CDR3 is 13 amino acids long. Trimming removed 8 bases at V and 8 bases at J, with 16 bases between. The germline gives CDR1 MGHDK, CDR2 SYGVNS. CDR3 loop: CASSRDWDYEQFF. The CDR3 bases are TGTGCCAGCTCCCGGGACTGGGACTATGAGCAGTTCTTC.

The chain uses TRBV6-6 and TRBJ1-1; D remains unclear. The CDR3 runs to 13 residues. Germline V lookup: CDR1 MNHNY, CDR2 SVGAGI (reference sequence). V lost 2 bases to trimming and J lost 0 bases, with 4 bases between them. The CDR3 here is CASSYPLNTEAFF. As DNA, the CDR3 is TGTGCCAGCAGTTACCCATTGAACACTGAAGCTTTCTTT.

Only one count was recorded for this clone. This chain links TRBV19 with TRBJ1-5; D remains ambiguous. V lost 2 bases to trimming and J lost 4 bases, with 6 bases between them. This CDR3 has 13 amino acids. Germline-derived CDR1 and CDR2 are LNHDA and SQIVND (reference sequence). The chain's CDR3 is CASSIQENQPQHF. CDR3 in DNA: TGTGCCAGTAGTATACAGGAAAATCAGCCCCAGCATTTT.

The V gene is TRBV7-9, the J gene TRBJ2-1; D is perhaps TRBD1 (5 bases). The CDR3 is 15 residues long. V lost 5 bases and J lost 6, with 17 bases in between. Germline V gives CDR1 SEHNR, CDR2 FQNEAQ (reference sequence). Written as DNA, the CDR3 is TGTGCCAGCAGCGGAACAGGCCTCTCGGGCAATGAGCAGTTCTTC. Protein product: CASSGTGLSGNEQFF.

The rearrangement joins TRBV27 to TRBJ2-2; 9 bases align to TRBD1. Germline-derived CDR1 and CDR2 are MNHEY and SMNVEV (reference sequence). The CDR3 is 14 amino acids. Losses at the gene ends were 4 bases for V and 5 bases for J; bases not matched to a gene: 2. In DNA, the CDR3 is TGTGCCAGCAGTTGGGACAGGGTGACCGGGGAGCTGTTTTTT. It is translated as CASSWDRVTGELFF.

The chain recombines TRBV30 with TRBJ2-7, with D perhaps matching TRBD1 (5 bases). The CDR3 loop spans 14 amino acids. V was shortened by 0 bases and J by 1 base, with 10 bases between the two germline ends. Germline V lookup: CDR1 GTSNPN, CDR2 SVGIG (reference sequence). The CDR3 DNA follows: TGTGCCTGGAGTGTACAGGTGGATTCCTACGAGCAGTACTTC. Its protein is CAWSVQVDSYEQYF. Full variable domain (rest looked up from reference TRBV30 and TRBJ2-7): SQTIHQWPATLVQPVGSPLSLECTVEGTSNPNLYWYRQAAGRGLQLLFYSVGIGQISSEVPQNLSASRPQDRQFILSSKKLLLSDSGFYLCAWSVQVDSYEQYFGPGTRLTVT.

This chain links TRBV2 with TRBJ2-5, with TRBD2 identical over 7 bases. The CDR3 loop spans 14 amino acids. J gave up 3 bases and V 6 bases, and 7 bases lay outside the gene matches. From germline, CDR1 is SNHLY and CDR2 FYNNEI. CDR3 sequence reads: CASSLAEHEETQYF. The CDR3 DNA is TGTGCCAGCAGCCTAGCGGAGCACGAAGAGACCCAGTACTTC. Full variable domain (remainder filled in from reference TRBV2 and TRBJ2-5): EPEVTQTPSHQVTQMGQEVILRCVPISNHLYFYWYRQILGQKVEFLVSFYNNEISEKSEIFDDQFSVERPDGSNFTLKIRSTKLEDSAMYFCASSLAEHEETQYFGPGTRLLVL.

The chain uses TRBV7-9 and TRBJ2-3; the match to TRBD1 covers 8 bases. Germline V CDR1 and CDR2: SEHNR, FQNEAQ (reference sequence). CDR3 length: 13 amino acids. The V gene end was trimmed by 5 bases and the J gene end by 5 bases; junction bases not matched to a gene: 3. CDR3 residues: CASSIGTGDTQYF. The CDR3 nucleotides read TGTGCCAGCAGCATAGGGACAGGAGATACGCAGTATTTT. The full variable domain, rest sourced from reference TRBV7-9 and TRBJ2-3, is DTGVSQNPRHKITKRGQNVTFRCDPISEHNRLYWYRQTLGQGPEFLTYFQNEAQLEKSRLLSDRFSAERPKGSFSTLEIQRTEQGDSAMYLCASSIGTGDTQYFGPGTRLTVL.

The chain carries TRBV6-1 and TRBJ1-1, with D unclear. Per germline, CDR1 MNHNS and CDR2 SASEGT. Trimming took 5 bases from V and 2 from J, leaving 15 bases between them. The CDR3 contains 15 residues. The chain's CDR3 is CASSLEGMGNTEAFF. The CDR3, as DNA: TGTGCCAGCAGTTTGGAGGGAATGGGAAACACTGAAGCTTTCTTT.

The chain carries TRBV7-9 and TRBJ1-2, with D possibly TRBD1 on 6 matching bases. The V end lost 1 base, the J end lost 8 bases, and 11 bases lay between the germline ends. The CDR3 consists of 13 residues. CDR1 and CDR2 from the germline V gene are SEHNR and FQNEAQ (reference sequence). The CDR3 is CASSLGQVGGYTF. CDR3 coding DNA: TGTGCCAGCAGCTTAGGACAGGTGGGGGGCTACACCTTC.

This chain connects TRBV5-1 to TRBJ1-2, with TRBD1 matching over 8 bases. Germline V gene lookup returns CDR1 SGHRS and CDR2 YFSETQ. This CDR3 spans 17 amino acids. V lost 1 base, J lost 2 bases, and 10 bases stayed unmatched. The CDR3 loop is CASSLYTGGTGNYGYTF. The CDR3, as DNA: TGCGCCAGCAGCTTGTACACAGGGGGAACAGGGAACTATGGCTACACCTTC.

This rearrangement joins TRBV29-1 to TRBJ2-1; TRBD1 agrees at 7 bases. Germline V CDR1 and CDR2: SQVTM, ANQGSEA. The CDR3 is 17 amino acids. J gave up 3 bases and V 6 bases, and 17 bases lay outside the gene matches. Written as DNA, the CDR3 is TGCAGCGTCCCTTTAAACTATCAGGGGGTGGACTACAATGAGCAGTTCTTC. Residues: CSVPLNYQGVDYNEQFF.

This chain joins TRBV4-1 and TRBJ1-3; D is possibly TRBD1 (5 bases). Trimming stripped 1 base from V and 4 bases from J, with 14 bases between. The CDR3 length is 16 residues. From germline, CDR1 is MGHRA and CDR2 YSYEKL. This CDR3 is CASSQAPVGGGNTIYF. The CDR3 region has the DNA TGCGCCAGCAGCCAAGCCCCTGTGGGGGGAGGAAACACCATATATTTT.

V gene TRBV5-6 combines with J gene TRBJ2-5, with a possible D match to TRBD2 (5 bases). The length of the CDR3 is 12 residues. V was shortened by 0 bases and J by 7 bases, with 7 bases between the two germline ends. Germline CDR1 SGHDT, CDR2 YYEEEE. The CDR3 DNA sequence: TGTGCCAGCAGCTTGGCCCGGGGGACCCAGTACTTC. Encoded protein: CASSLARGTQYF.

The chain carries TRBV5-1 and TRBJ2-7, with D tentatively TRBD1 (5 bases). V was pared by 0 bases and J by 6 bases, with 10 bases between. The CDR3 is made up of 13 amino acids. Germline CDR1 SGHRS, CDR2 YFSETQ. CDR3 residues: CASSLDRSLEQYF. The CDR3 coding sequence is TGCGCCAGCAGCTTGGACAGGTCCCTCGAGCAGTACTTC.